These 22 T cell receptor beta chains originate from one sample sequenced in a study of T cell responses to AZD1222 COVID-19 vaccine. TCRdb's copy holds only in-frame clones and misses some; the assay was immunoSEQ multiplex PCR. The top ten hold over 15% of the sample, which has about 150,000 clones, roughly nine tenths seen once. This specimen consisted of peripheral blood, obtained on day 0 of AZD1222 vaccination. These receptors all come from an adult in good health.

The CDR3 DNA reads TGTGCCAGCAGCCCCATGAGGAGGGGGGGCGGGGAGCTGTTTTTT. Translating gives CASSPMRRGGGELFF. This rearrangement joins TRBV7-2 to TRBJ2-2, with D perhaps TRBD2 (7 bases). Trimming left V 5 bases short and J 7 bases short, with 17 bases between. Per germline, CDR1 SGHTA and CDR2 FQGNSA. CDR3 length: 15 residues.

The chain carries TRBV19 and TRBJ1-1, with TRBD1 identical over 8 bases. The length of the CDR3 is 14 residues. The germline gives CDR1 LNHDA, CDR2 SQIVND (reference sequence). With 7 bases clipped from V and 0 bases from J, the junction kept 4 bases outside the gene matches. This CDR3 reads CASTTGGMNTEAFF. The DNA for the CDR3 is TGTGCCAGTACCACAGGGGGGATGAACACTGAAGCTTTCTTT.

J is TRBJ2-2 and V is TRBV28; 8 bases map to TRBD1. Germline V lookup: CDR1 MDHEN, CDR2 SYDVKM. Trimming removed 5 bases from V and 7 bases from J; junction bases left unmatched: 12. The CDR3 has 16 amino acids. CDR3 amino acids: CASSNQGAQDHGELFF. DNA for the CDR3: TGTGCCAGCAGTAATCAGGGGGCGCAGGACCACGGGGAGCTGTTTTTT.

V usage is TRBV7-9 and J usage is TRBJ2-3; D is tentatively TRBD1 or TRBD2 (6 bases each). Between the trimmed V and J ends, which lost 8 bases and 4 bases, there was a span of 19 bases. Per germline, CDR1 SEHNR and CDR2 FQNEAQ (reference sequence). The CDR3 runs 15 residues. This chain's CDR3 is CASRNSQGGADTQYF. As DNA, the CDR3 is TGTGCCAGCCGCAACTCACAGGGAGGAGCAGATACGCAGTATTTT.

CDR3: CASRRTEHTGELFF. CDR3 DNA sequence: TGTGCCAGCAGGAGGACTGAACACACCGGGGAGCTGTTTTTT. The J gene is TRBJ2-2, the V gene TRBV2; D may be TRBD2 (5 bases). Germline values: CDR1 SNHLY, CDR2 FYNNEI. The ends were cut back, 6 bases at V and 3 bases at J, with 11 bases in the middle. The CDR3 has 14 amino acids.

This clone has just a few counts. The rearrangement links TRBV6-2 or TRBV6-3 to TRBJ1-2; 9 bases are shared with TRBD1. Germline V lookup: CDR1 MNHEY, CDR2 SVGEGT. Trimming took 6 bases from V and 7 from J; bases not matched to a gene: 9. The CDR3 is 14 amino acids. The CDR3 region has the DNA TGTGCCAGCAGCCCCCGGGACAGGGTACGTGGCTACACCTTC. Its protein is CASSPRDRVRGYTF.

A single count supports this clone. The chain carries TRBV7-9 and TRBJ1-1; tentative D call: TRBD1 (6 bases). In germline, CDR1 is SEHNR, CDR2 FQNEAQ (reference sequence). Deletions cut 2 bases from V and 11 bases from J, with 18 bases between. This CDR3 spans 14 amino acids. The CDR3 spells CASSLLQGTSRAFF. The CDR3 nucleotides are TGTGCCAGCAGCTTACTACAGGGAACTTCCCGGGCTTTCTTT.

The chain has TRBV27 and TRBJ1-1; perhaps TRBD1 as D (5 bases). The CDR3 runs to 15 residues. Per germline, CDR1 MNHEY and CDR2 SMNVEV (reference sequence). Trimming cost V 6 bases and J 3 bases, with 17 bases left between them. The CDR3 region is CASSWSLTGDTEAFF. For the CDR3, the DNA is TGTGCCAGCAGCTGGTCGTTAACAGGAGACACTGAAGCTTTCTTT.

This chain connects TRBV11-2 to TRBJ2-7; D is uncertain. Looked up from germline, CDR1 is SGHAT and CDR2 is FQNNGV. Trimming shortened V by 1 base and J by 1 base, and 11 bases separated the two germline ends. The CDR3 extends over 15 amino acids. The CDR3 DNA follows: TGTGCCAGCAGCTTAGCAACGGGCCTTTCCTACGAGCAGTACTTC. It yields the protein CASSLATGLSYEQYF.

The chain has TRBV6-5 and TRBJ1-2; tentatively, D is TRBD1 (6 bases). Germline CDR1 reads MNHEY; CDR2 reads SVGAGI. The length of the CDR3 is 13 residues. The germline V and J ends were trimmed by 4 bases and 5 bases, with 11 bases remaining between them. The CDR3 sequence: CASSWTAIYGYTF. CDR3 DNA: TGTGCCAGCAGTTGGACAGCGATTTATGGCTACACCTTC.

The chain is built from TRBV28 and TRBJ1-6; D gene ambiguous. Germline V CDR1 and CDR2: MDHEN, SYDVKM. This CDR3 is built from 12 residues. Trimming left V 8 bases short and J 10 bases short, with 12 bases between. The DNA for the CDR3 is TGTGCCAGCGCCTCTAGGGTCTCACCCCTCCACTTT. Translating gives CASASRVSPLHF.

The chain uses TRBV14 and TRBJ1-3; 10 nucleotides line up with TRBD1. After removal of 8 bases from V and 5 bases from J, the junction contained 21 bases not matched to a gene. This CDR3 has 19 amino acids. CDR1 is SGHDN, CDR2 FVKESK, per germline. The CDR3 sequence is CASVSGDRGAIVARNTIYF. The CDR3 bases are TGTGCCAGCGTTTCCGGGGACAGGGGCGCGATAGTTGCGCGAAACACCATATATTTT. Full variable domain (rest looked up from reference TRBV14 and TRBJ1-3): EAGVTQFPSHSVIEKGQTVTLRCDPISGHDNLYWYRRVMGKEIKFLLHFVKESKQDESGMPNNRFLAERTGGTYSTLKVQPAELEDSGVYFCASVSGDRGAIVARNTIYFGEGSWLTVV.

The rearrangement joins TRBV9 to TRBJ2-1; 8 bases agree with TRBD2. Looked up from germline, CDR1 is SGDLS and CDR2 is YYNGEE. V gave up 3 bases and J gave up 10 bases; unmatched junction bases: 12. The CDR3 length is 15 residues. This CDR3 is CASSEGSGRSEEQFF. The CDR3 DNA reads as TGTGCCAGCAGCGAAGGGAGCGGGAGATCCGAGGAGCAGTTCTTC.

The chain recombines TRBV2 with TRBJ1-2, with D unresolved. V was cut by 8 bases and J by 0 bases, with 1 base left in between. From germline, CDR1 is SNHLY and CDR2 FYNNEI. This CDR3 has 10 amino acids. In DNA form, the CDR3 reads TGTGCCAGCGCTAACTATGGCTACACCTTC. Protein sequence: CASANYGYTF.

The CDR3 nucleotides read TGTGCCAGCAGCTTCGACAGGGAGGGCGAGCAGTACTTC. Translated: CASSFDREGEQYF. The chain links TRBV7-2 to TRBJ2-7; D possibly matches TRBD1 or TRBD2 (7 bases each). V shed 3 bases and J shed 6 bases, with 12 bases lying between them. Per the germline V gene, CDR1 is SGHTA and CDR2 is FQGNSA. This CDR3 region has 13 residues.

The chain employs TRBV29-1 and TRBJ2-2; the D is unclear. V was clipped by 3 bases and J by 5 bases, with 13 bases between them. The CDR3 contains 14 residues. Per germline, CDR1 SQVTM and CDR2 ANQGSEA. The CDR3 nucleotides read TGCAGCGTTGACTCGGGCCTAAGAACCGGGGAGCTGTTTTTT. It translates to CSVDSGLRTGELFF.

In regard to this clone: This specimen includes other DNA sequences encoding the same CDR3. This chain links TRBV5-1 with TRBJ1-1; the D gene is possibly TRBD1 (5 bases). This CDR3 is 14 amino acids long. Germline V lookup: CDR1 SGHRS, CDR2 YFSETQ. Trimming took off 0 bases at V and 1 base at J, with 7 bases between the two ends. The DNA for the CDR3 is TGCGCCAGCAGCTTGGCCGGGGGGAACACTGAAGCTTTCTTT. Amino acid sequence: CASSLAGGNTEAFF.

This clone was detected once. This chain joins TRBV9 and TRBJ1-1, with 10 bases matching TRBD1. The V gene end was trimmed by 3 bases and the J gene end by 2 bases; junction bases not matched to a gene: 13. Per the germline V gene, CDR1 is SGDLS and CDR2 is YYNGEE. The CDR3 covers 18 residues. The DNA of the CDR3 is TGTGCCAGCAGCGCAGGGACAGGGGCATCCTCTAAAAACACTGAAGCTTTCTTT. It codes for CASSAGTGASSKNTEAFF.

DNA for the CDR3: TGTGCCAGCAGCCAGATAAGACAGGGTGATGGCTACACCTTC. Translating it yields CASSQIRQGDGYTF. The V gene is TRBV3-1 (or the pseudogene TRBV3-2), the J gene TRBJ1-2, with 7 bases lining up with TRBD1. The CDR3 totals 14 residues. V trimming: 3 bases; J trimming: 6 bases; junction bases outside the gene matches: 7. CDR1 is LGHDT and CDR2 is YNNKEL in the germline V gene (reference sequence).

V gene TRBV9 combines with J gene TRBJ1-3; unclear D gene. This CDR3 comprises 14 residues. Trimming left V 0 bases short and J 0 bases short, with 4 bases between. Germline loops: CDR1 SGDLS, CDR2 YYNGEE. Here the CDR3 DNA reads TGTGCCAGCAGCGTAGAGGGCTCTGGAAACACCATATATTTT. This codes for CASSVEGSGNTIYF.

V gene TRBV7-9 combines with J gene TRBJ2-1, with 8 nucleotides matching TRBD1. In germline, CDR1 is SEHNR, CDR2 FQNEAQ (reference sequence). The CDR3 consists of 17 residues. The junction had 18 bases not matched to a gene; V was cut back by 5 bases and J by 9 bases. CDR3 DNA: TGTGCCAGCAGCCCAAGTCGGACAGGGATTCAGGGGAGTGAGCAGTTCTTC. Translated: CASSPSRTGIQGSEQFF.

This clone appeared a few times. Additional DNA sequences in this sample encode the identical CDR3. This sequence joins TRBV29-1 and TRBJ1-1; 7 nucleotides line up with TRBD1. CDR1 SQVTM and CDR2 ANQGSEA come from the germline V gene. This CDR3 region has 11 residues. The V gene end was trimmed by 7 bases and the J gene end by 3 bases; junction bases not matched to a gene: 2. The CDR3 DNA follows: TGCAGCGGCGGGACAGACACTGAAGCTTTCTTT. Protein sequence: CSGGTDTEAFF. Using reference TRBV29-1 and TRBJ1-1 for the parts outside the CDR3, the full variable domain is SAVISQKPSRDICQRGTSLTIQCQVDSQVTMMFWYRQQPGQSLTLIATANQGSEATYESGFVIDKFPISRPNLTFSTLTVSNMSPEDSSIYLCSGGTDTEAFFGQGTRLTVV.